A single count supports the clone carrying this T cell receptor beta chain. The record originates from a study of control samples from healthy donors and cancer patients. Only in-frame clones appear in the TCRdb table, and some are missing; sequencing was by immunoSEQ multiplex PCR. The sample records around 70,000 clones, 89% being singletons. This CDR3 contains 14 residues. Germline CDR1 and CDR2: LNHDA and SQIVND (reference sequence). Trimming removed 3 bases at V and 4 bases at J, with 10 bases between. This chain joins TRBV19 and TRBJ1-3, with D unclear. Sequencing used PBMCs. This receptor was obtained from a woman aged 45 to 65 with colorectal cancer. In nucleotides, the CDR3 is TGTGCCAGTAGTATCCAGACACTCGGAAACACCATATATTTT. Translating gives CASSIQTLGNTIYF.